The clone carrying this T cell receptor beta chain has just one count. No antigen is known for it. PCR primers comprised 60 Vbeta and 13 Jbeta primers. The table came from immunoSEQ multiplex PCR; TCRdb's copy has only in-frame clones and leaves some out. The table includes about 140,000 clones, 82% detected once. Trimming stripped 1 base from V and 9 bases from J, with 19 bases between. Germline V gene data show CDR1 as MNHNS and CDR2 as SASEGT. There are 17 residues in the CDR3. This sample is part of a study of cytomegalovirus exposure and HLA in healthy donors. The wider study: Out of approximately 400 genotyped donors, 81% belonged to the Caucasian-associated ancestry cluster.

Study conclusions and caveats: The majority of TCR sequences were rare, yet some public TCRs appeared in many donors. Reports state that TCR beta sequences accurately predicted most subjects' HLA-A and HLA-B alleles.

The chain uses TRBV6-1 and TRBJ1-6; D gene ambiguous. The source is a woman between 40 and 50 years old in good health and CMV-seronegative. Material: PBMCs. The CDR3 is CASSEVPASHPASPLHF. CDR3 coding DNA: TGTGCCAGCAGTGAAGTCCCCGCGTCTCACCCCGCTTCACCCCTCCACTTT.